One sample yielded the 22 T cell receptor beta chains listed below, sequenced in a study of OX40 agonist ivuxolimab in advanced cancers. The library came from the immunoSEQ multiplex PCR assay. TCRdb limited this immuneACCESS table to in-frame rearrangements with V and J called. A share of clones is missing; checked studies link under half to unresolved V genes, and the rest is unexplained. For this sample the table gives fewer than 100,000 clones, of which roughly 80% were detected only once. More than 1.1% of the sample is held by the ten biggest clonotypes. This sample comprised CD4+ or CD8+ T cells sorted from blood, obtained in a trial of the OX40 agonist ivuxolimab. The receptors were sampled from an adult with an advanced solid tumor such as melanoma, head and neck, liver or kidney cancer.

The rearrangement links TRBV2 to TRBJ2-7; maybe TRBD2 (5 bases). CDR3 length: 13 residues. Trimming cost V 2 bases and J 3 bases, with 8 bases left between them. Germline CDR1 and CDR2: SNHLY and FYNNEI. The chain's CDR3 is CASSERTGYEQYF. CDR3 in DNA: TGTGCCAGCAGTGAACGGACTGGCTACGAGCAGTACTTC.

V is TRBV5-1 and J is TRBJ2-1, with 11 bases identical to TRBD2. The CDR3 consists of 15 residues. J lost 4 bases, V lost 4 bases, and 4 bases had no gene match. Germline V gene lookup returns CDR1 SGHRS and CDR2 YFSETQ. The CDR3 loop is CASSMWTSGYNEQFF. In DNA form, the CDR3 reads TGCGCCAGCAGCATGTGGACTAGCGGGTACAATGAGCAGTTCTTC.

This clone was seen a handful of times. The CDR3 loop reads CASSTQGGQGKTVAKNIQYF. The DNA of the CDR3 is TGTGCCAGCAGCACACAGGGAGGACAGGGGAAAACCGTAGCCAAAAACATTCAGTACTTC. This chain joins TRBV21-1 and TRBJ2-4; the listed D gene, TRBD1, was not tested against the DNA. TRBV21-1 is a recognized pseudogene. The CDR3 spans 20 residues.

In its sample, this clone was seen once. The genes are TRBV19 and TRBJ1-5; D not certain. Trimming took off 7 bases at V and 3 bases at J, with 16 bases between the two ends. CDR3 length: 15 residues. In germline, CDR1 is LNHDA, CDR2 SQIVND (reference sequence). Here the CDR3 reads CASKKYAGDNQPQHF. The CDR3 DNA follows: TGTGCCAGTAAGAAGTACGCCGGGGACAATCAGCCCCAGCATTTT.

The V gene is TRBV28, the J gene TRBJ1-4, with D possibly being TRBD1 (6 bases). V gave up 6 bases and J gave up 8 bases, with 22 bases separating them. This CDR3 is built from 16 residues. Germline-derived CDR1 and CDR2 are MDHEN and SYDVKM. CDR3 amino acids: CASSTPTSGVEEKLFF. CDR3 coding DNA: TGTGCCAGCAGCACTCCCACCTCAGGGGTTGAGGAAAAACTGTTTTTT.

The CDR3 nucleotides read TGTGCCAGCAGTTACCGGCAGGGTTACACTGAAGCTTTCTTT. Its translation is CASSYRQGYTEAFF. This sequence joins TRBV6-6 and TRBJ1-1; maybe TRBD1 (5 bases). The germline V gene encodes CDR1 MNHNY and CDR2 SVGAGI (reference sequence). CDR3 length equals 14 residues. Between the trimmed V and J ends, which lost 2 bases and 3 bases, there was a span of 10 bases.

The V call is TRBV27, the J call TRBJ1-6; D gene uncertain. This CDR3 spans 13 amino acids. The V gene lost 3 bases and the J gene lost 5 bases, with 5 bases spanning the gap. The germline V gene has CDR1 MNHEY and CDR2 SMNVEV (reference sequence). CDR3 DNA: TGTGCCAGCAGTTTCCGAAATAATTCACCCCTCCACTTT. Translation gives CASSFRNNSPLHF.

V and J are TRBV4-2 and TRBJ2-5; 11 bases line up with TRBD2. This CDR3 is built from 14 residues. Per the germline V gene, CDR1 is LGHNA and CDR2 is YNFKEQ. The ends lost 6 bases at V and 5 bases at J; junction bases unmatched: 5. The CDR3 sequence is CASSTLAGDETQYF. The CDR3 DNA reads as TGTGCCAGCAGTACACTAGCGGGGGACGAGACCCAGTACTTC.

This clone was seen once. This chain connects TRBV9 to TRBJ2-3, with no clear D. The germline V gene encodes CDR1 SGDLS and CDR2 YYNGEE. The CDR3 is made up of 13 amino acids. V dropped 1 base and J dropped 3 bases, with 6 bases sitting between them. CDR3 bases: TGTGCCAGCAGCGTAATGGGGACAGATACGCAGTATTTT. Amino acid sequence: CASSVMGTDTQYF.

In this sample, this clone turned up a few times. DNA of the CDR3: TGTGCCAGCAGTCCACCCAACAGGGTTGGGGAGACCCAGTACTTC. Amino acids: CASSPPNRVGETQYF. The chain combines TRBV28 with TRBJ2-5; maybe TRBD1 (6 bases). CDR1 MDHEN and CDR2 SYDVKM come from the germline V gene. The CDR3 covers 15 residues. The V and J ends lost 5 bases and 5 bases respectively, with 18 bases between them. The whole variable domain, filled in from reference TRBV28 and TRBJ2-5, reads DVKVTQSSRYLVKRTGEKVFLECVQDMDHENMFWYRQDPGLGLRLIYFSYDVKMKEKGDIPEGYSVSREKKERFSLILESASTNQTSMYLCASSPPNRVGETQYFGPGTRLLVL.

The chain is built from TRBV6-5 and TRBJ2-7, with 10 nucleotides matching TRBD1. The CDR3 length is 15 residues. CDR1 is MNHEY, CDR2 SVGAGI, per germline. Trimming took 6 bases from V and 5 from J; bases not matched to a gene: 10. The CDR3 DNA reads TGTGCCAGCAGATATACCGGGACAGGGGACAACGAGCAGTACTTC. Residues: CASRYTGTGDNEQYF.

This sequence joins TRBV19 and TRBJ1-1, with TRBD1 matching 8 bases. CDR3 length: 14 amino acids. Germline loops: CDR1 LNHDA, CDR2 SQIVND (reference sequence). The V and J ends lost 5 bases and 1 base, in that order; junction bases with no gene match: 3. Here the CDR3 reads CASSGDRSNTEAFF. CDR3 in DNA: TGTGCCAGTAGTGGGGACAGGTCGAACACTGAAGCTTTCTTT.

The chain links TRBV7-2 to TRBJ2-1; D is ambiguous. This CDR3 is 14 amino acids long. Trimming took 3 bases from V and 3 from J, leaving 9 bases between them. Per the germline V gene, CDR1 is SGHTA and CDR2 is FQGNSA. CDR3 amino acids: CASSFPSGYNEQFF. The CDR3 DNA sequence: TGTGCCAGCAGCTTCCCCTCAGGCTACAATGAGCAGTTCTTC.

J is TRBJ2-3 and V is TRBV10-1, with D perhaps matching TRBD1 (6 bases). Germline CDR1 WNHNN, CDR2 SYGVQD (reference sequence). V lost 4 bases and J lost 7, with 18 bases in between. This CDR3 spans 15 amino acids. DNA of the CDR3: TGCGCCAGCAGTGGGGACATGGGGCCATTAAATACGCAGTATTTT. The encoded protein is CASSGDMGPLNTQYF.

The chain combines TRBV7-2 with TRBJ2-7; 8 bases line up with TRBD1. CDR1 SGHTA and CDR2 FQGNSA come from the germline V gene. Germline trimming cut 5 bases from V and 7 bases from J; bases unmatched to any gene: 10. The CDR3 is made up of 14 amino acids. The DNA of the CDR3 is TGTGCCAGCAGCCCACGGACAGGGACGGGAGAGCAGTACTTC. Protein sequence: CASSPRTGTGEQYF.

This clone was detected only once. V usage is TRBV7-8 and J usage is TRBJ2-2; 9 bases map to TRBD2. Trimming took 1 base from V and 6 from J; bases not matched to a gene: 6. Germline V gene data show CDR1 as SGHVS and CDR2 as FQNEAQ. The CDR3 contains 16 residues. CDR3 nucleotides: TGTGCCAGCAGCTTAGTTGGGACTAGCAATTCCGGGGAGCTGTTTTTT. Translating it yields CASSLVGTSNSGELFF.

The V gene is TRBV7-2, the J gene TRBJ1-5; possibly TRBD1 for D (6 bases). The CDR3 extends over 15 amino acids. CDR1 SGHTA and CDR2 FQGNSA come from the germline V gene. Trimming took 0 bases from V and 5 from J, leaving 11 bases between them. CDR3 bases: TGTGCCAGCAGCTTAGCACAGGGTGGTCATCAGCCCCAGCATTTT. Residues: CASSLAQGGHQPQHF.

This chain uses TRBV25-1 with TRBJ2-3; 9 bases line up with TRBD2. J lost 7 bases, V lost 5 bases, and 10 bases had no gene match. The CDR3 loop spans 15 amino acids. Germline CDR1 is MGHDK and CDR2 is SYGVNS. CDR3 region: CASSPPGLALYTQYF. The CDR3 DNA follows: TGTGCCAGCAGTCCCCCGGGACTAGCCCTCTATACGCAGTATTTT. Complete variable domain (other parts from reference TRBV25-1 and TRBJ2-3): EADIYQTPRYLVIGTGKKITLECSQTMGHDKMYWYQQDPGMELHLIHYSYGVNSTEKGDLSSESTVSRIRTEHFPLTLESARPSHTSQYLCASSPPGLALYTQYFGPGTRLTVL.

The chain couples TRBV9 to TRBJ2-2; 8 bases are shared with TRBD1. Trimming at V came to 0 bases and at J to 3 bases, leaving 13 bases not matched to a gene. Germline lookup yields CDR1 SGDLS and CDR2 YYNGEE. The CDR3 contains 19 residues. The CDR3 loop is CASSVARSGQGRDTGELFF. In DNA, the CDR3 is TGTGCCAGCAGCGTAGCTCGGTCTGGACAGGGCCGGGACACCGGGGAGCTGTTTTTT.

The rearrangement uses TRBV6-1 and TRBJ2-1, with D possibly matching TRBD1 (5 bases). Germline V gene sequence: CDR1 MNHNS, CDR2 SASEGT. V gave up 7 bases and J gave up 0 bases, with 10 bases separating them. The CDR3 is made up of 14 amino acids. CDR3: CASTSQGSYNEQFF. The CDR3 DNA reads as TGTGCCAGCACCAGTCAGGGCTCCTACAATGAGCAGTTCTTC.

The rearrangement links TRBV7-2 to TRBJ1-5; D is unclear. The germline CDR1 and CDR2 sequences are SGHTA and FQGNSA. V gave up 4 bases and J gave up 4 bases, with 8 bases separating them. This CDR3 is 13 amino acids long. CDR3 in amino acids: CASSSDGNQPQHF. The CDR3 coding sequence is TGTGCCAGCAGCTCGGACGGAAATCAGCCCCAGCATTTT.

The chain links TRBV7-8 to TRBJ1-2; D remains unclear. The germline CDR1 and CDR2 sequences are SGHVS and FQNEAQ. V gave up 0 bases and J gave up 5 bases, with 10 bases separating them. This CDR3 contains 14 residues. CDR3 loop: CASSLADKGYGYTF. The CDR3 DNA reads as TGTGCCAGCAGCTTAGCTGATAAGGGATATGGCTACACCTTC.